This is a list of T cell receptor beta chains from one sample in a study of blood T cells in healthy people across ages. Each CDR3 protein is one row after TCRdb ran MiXCR on the 5' RACE reads. The table records about 1,400,000 distinct CDR3 sequences, approximately 59% of them present only once. Sequencing used blood. The receptors stem from a man aged 18 to 35 in good health. Each CDR3 is given with its conserved first and last residue. D genes are given only for firm matches. The size field is filled for only some rows; it gives once, few, many or a size class.

abundance	d_gene	v_gene	j_gene	CDR3aa	CDR3nt
NA	TRBD2	TRBV7-9	TRBJ2-3	CASSSSSGQRTDTQYF	TGTGCCAGCAGCTCCTCTAGCGGTCAAAGAACAGATACGCAGTATTTT
NA	TRBD1	TRBV2	TRBJ2-7	CASKATGNSYEQYF	TGTGCCAGCAAGGCGACAGGGAACTCCTACGAGCAGTACTTC
NA	NA	TRBV27	TRBJ2-7	CANSPTRDSDLEQYF	TGTGCCAACAGTCCGACTCGGGACTCCGACCTCGAGCAGTACTTC
NA	NA	TRBV6-6	TRBJ2-3	CASSYGGTVTDTQYF	TGTGCCAGCAGTTACGGGGGAACCGTCACAGATACGCAGTATTTT
NA	NA	TRBV6-2/TRBV6-3	TRBJ2-7	CASSPTGLSYEQYF	TGTGCCAGCAGTCCCACAGGGCTATCCTACGAGCAGTACTTC
few	TRBD2	TRBV5-4	TRBJ2-3	CASSLEAGELDTQYF	TGTGCCAGCAGCTTGGAAGCGGGAGAACTAGATACGCAGTATTTT
few	TRBD2	TRBV4-2	TRBJ2-3	CASSPGLAGVNTQYF	TGTGCCAGCAGCCCGGGACTAGCGGGAGTAAATACGCAGTATTTT
once	TRBD2	TRBV27	TRBJ2-3	CASSIKHWTSGGDTDTQYF	TGTGCCAGCAGTATCAAACATTGGACTAGCGGGGGGGACACAGATACGCAGTATTTT
few	NA	TRBV20-1	TRBJ2-1	CSAPTIGLLNEQFF	TGCAGTGCTCCCACCATTGGACTGCTCAATGAGCAGTTCTTC
NA	TRBD1	TRBV29-1	TRBJ2-7	CSVGGTDRVRLSEQYF	TGCAGCGTTGGTGGGACCGACAGGGTAAGACTGAGCGAGCAGTACTTC
few	NA	TRBV7-2	TRBJ2-5	CASSLFQGTQYF	TGTGCCAGCAGCTTATTCCAGGGGACCCAGTACTTC
NA	TRBD1	TRBV12-5	TRBJ2-3	CASKGGTGDSNTQYF	TGTGCTAGTAAGGGAGGGACAGGGGATTCGAATACGCAGTATTTT
few	TRBD1	TRBV4-2	TRBJ1-2	CASSQVSGQGDGYTF	TGTGCCAGCAGCCAAGTGTCAGGACAGGGCGATGGCTACACCTTC
NA	TRBD1	TRBV7-6	TRBJ2-1	CASSLAGIGTGGWYNEQFF	TGTGCCAGCAGCTTAGCGGGTATTGGGACAGGGGGCTGGTACAATGAGCAGTTCTTC
NA	NA	TRBV4-1	TRBJ1-6	CASSQGRRSSYNSPLHF	TGCGCCAGCAGCCAGGGACGCCGGAGCTCCTATAATTCACCCCTCCACTTT
NA	TRBD1	TRBV6-5	TRBJ2-3	CASSLQGVSDTDTQYF	TGTGCCAGCAGTCTGCAGGGGGTGTCGGACACAGATACGCAGTATTTT
NA	TRBD2	TRBV12-3/TRBV12-4	TRBJ2-3	CASSLVGLGSTDTQYF	TGTGCCAGCAGTTTAGTGGGACTAGGGAGCACAGATACGCAGTATTTT
NA	NA	TRBV4-1	TRBJ2-1	CASSQAPWRSLYNEQFF	TGCGCCAGCAGCCAGGCCCCATGGCGGAGCCTCTACAATGAGCAGTTCTTC
NA	NA	TRBV6-2/TRBV6-3	TRBJ1-1	CASTEVGTPTEAFF	TGTGCCAGCACTGAGGTGGGGACCCCCACTGAAGCTTTCTTT
NA	NA	TRBV4-2	TRBJ2-1	CASSPPGETQFF	TGTGCCAGCAGCCCCCCCGGGGAGACCCAGTTCTTC